Following are 21 T cell receptor beta chains from one sample sequenced in a study of T cells in localized non-small cell lung cancer. Repertoires were generated with immunoSEQ multiplex PCR, while TCRdb's copy carries only in-frame clones and drops some. Here the sample spans around 91,000 clones, roughly 86% being singletons. The sequencing here drew on peripheral blood, taken before any cancer treatment. These TCRs come from a man between 40 and 69 years old with stage I squamous cell lung carcinoma.

V gene TRBV5-4 combines with J gene TRBJ1-1, with a tentative D call TRBD1 (5 bases). CDR3 length equals 13 residues. Germline V CDR1 and CDR2: SGHNT, YYREEE (reference sequence). Trimming shortened V by 8 bases and J by 1 base, and 12 bases separated the two germline ends. CDR3 amino acids: CASQGRGNTEAFF. CDR3 DNA sequence: TGTGCCAGTCAGGGCCGGGGGAACACTGAAGCTTTCTTT.

V usage is TRBV5-1 and J usage is TRBJ2-5, with D uncertain. CDR3 size: 13 residues. Trimming pared 3 bases from V and 1 base from J, leaving 7 bases between. The germline CDR1 and CDR2 sequences are SGHRS and YFSETQ. CDR3: CASSSSVQETQYF. The CDR3 DNA sequence: TGCGCCAGCAGCTCCTCGGTCCAAGAGACCCAGTACTTC.

This chain links TRBV19 with TRBJ2-2; 9 positions agree with TRBD2. Per germline, CDR1 LNHDA and CDR2 SQIVND (reference sequence). CDR3 size: 18 residues. J was trimmed by 0 bases and V by 4 bases; bases with no gene match: 9. DNA for the CDR3: TGTGCCAGTAGTACACGACCAGCGGGGGGCCCGAACACCGGGGAGCTGTTTTTT. Translation: CASSTRPAGGPNTGELFF.

The chain links TRBV2 to TRBJ2-1; D uncertain. Germline CDR1 and CDR2: SNHLY and FYNNEI. The germline V and J ends were trimmed by 2 bases and 7 bases, with 3 bases remaining between them. This CDR3 spans 11 amino acids. CDR3 region: CASSEWNEQFF. As DNA, the CDR3 is TGTGCCAGCAGTGAATGGAATGAGCAGTTCTTC.

V and J are TRBV5-1 and TRBJ2-7; tentatively, D is TRBD1 (5 bases). Trimming cost V 1 base and J 0 bases, with 8 bases left between them. CDR3 size: 14 residues. Germline lookup yields CDR1 SGHRS and CDR2 YFSETQ. CDR3 nucleotides: TGCGCCAGCAGCTTGATTACAGGCTCCTACGAGCAGTACTTC. Translation gives CASSLITGSYEQYF.

The CDR3 region has the DNA TGTGCCAGCAGTGTGCGGGGGGTTCTGTTCTTC. Protein product: CASSVRGVLFF. The V call is TRBV2, the J call TRBJ2-1; 8 bases agree with TRBD2. Germline V lookup: CDR1 SNHLY, CDR2 FYNNEI. V trimming: 4 bases; J trimming: 15 bases; junction bases outside the gene matches: 5. The CDR3 is 11 amino acids.

V usage is TRBV9 and J usage is TRBJ1-2; D perhaps matches TRBD1 (6 bases). Germline assignment: CDR1 SGDLS and CDR2 YYNGEE. The V end was cut by 4 bases, the J end by 1 base, with 20 bases between. This CDR3 contains 17 residues. The CDR3, as DNA: TGTGCCAGCAGCCATGCGAGGGGGTCCTACTTTAACTATGGCTACACCTTC. The encoded protein is CASSHARGSYFNYGYTF.

The sample holds many counts of this clone. The J gene is TRBJ1-1, the V gene TRBV2; 9 positions agree with TRBD1. Trimming removed 7 bases from V and 1 base from J; junction bases left unmatched: 7. The CDR3 extends over 15 amino acids. The germline gives CDR1 SNHLY, CDR2 FYNNEI. As DNA, the CDR3 is TGTGCCAGCATTTTTACAGGGGGCCAGAACACTGAAGCTTTCTTT. It codes for CASIFTGGQNTEAFF.

The chain has TRBV18 and TRBJ2-2, with D perhaps matching TRBD2 (5 bases). Germline-derived CDR1 and CDR2 are KGHSH and LQKENI. The CDR3 runs 14 residues. V dropped 6 bases and J dropped 3 bases, with 11 bases sitting between them. The CDR3 DNA is TGTGCCAGCTCGTCCCAGAGGGACACCGGGGAGCTGTTTTTT. Amino acids: CASSSQRDTGELFF.

This chain connects TRBV7-3 to TRBJ1-1; 8 positions match TRBD1. Per the germline V gene, CDR1 is SGHTA and CDR2 is FQGTGA. J was trimmed by 5 bases and V by 5 bases; bases with no gene match: 7. This CDR3 is 14 amino acids long. CDR3 DNA: TGTGCCAGCAGCGCAGGGGGCGCCGGGACTGAAGCTTTCTTT. This encodes CASSAGGAGTEAFF. The full variable domain, its missing parts supplied by reference TRBV7-3 and TRBJ1-1, is GAGVSQTPSNKVTEKGKYVELRCDPISGHTALYWYRQSLGQGPEFLIYFQGTGAADDSGLPNDRFFAVRPEGSVSTLKIQRTERGDSAVYLCASSAGGAGTEAFFGQGTRLTVV.

V is TRBV6-5 and J is TRBJ1-2, with no clear D. CDR3 length equals 15 residues. The V end was cut by 0 bases, the J end by 3 bases, with 11 bases between. Germline V lookup: CDR1 MNHEY, CDR2 SVGAGI. The CDR3 loop is CASSYSVWSDYGYTF. CDR3 bases: TGTGCCAGCAGTTACTCGGTTTGGTCAGACTATGGCTACACCTTC.

The V gene is TRBV7-9, the J gene TRBJ1-1; D is unresolved. Germline V gene sequence: CDR1 SEHNR, CDR2 FQNEAQ (reference sequence). V was cut by 3 bases and J by 2 bases, with 13 bases left in between. This CDR3 has 15 amino acids. CDR3 nucleotides: TGTGCCAGCAGCTTCCTCATGACCATTAACACTGAAGCTTTCTTT. It is translated as CASSFLMTINTEAFF. The full variable domain, its missing parts supplied by reference TRBV7-9 and TRBJ1-1, is DTGVSQNPRHKITKRGQNVTFRCDPISEHNRLYWYRQTLGQGPEFLTYFQNEAQLEKSRLLSDRFSAERPKGSFSTLEIQRTEQGDSAMYLCASSFLMTINTEAFFGQGTRLTVV.

The DNA of the CDR3 is TGTGCCAGCGCACCTCCTGGGACAGGGGGCCGCGAGCAGTACTTC. Its translation: CASAPPGTGGREQYF. The V call is TRBV28, the J call TRBJ2-7; 12 positions match TRBD1. V shed 8 bases and J 6 bases; nucleotides not matched to a gene: 11. The CDR3 contains 15 residues. Germline assignment: CDR1 MDHEN and CDR2 SYDVKM.

To note about this clone: The junction differs from germline at one of its ends, possibly a read error. The chain carries TRBV6-5 and TRBJ1-1; D uncertain. The CDR3 is 11 residues long. Germline V gene data show CDR1 as MNHEY and CDR2 as SVGAGI. The CDR3 bases are TGTGCCAGCAGTTACACCGGCGGCCCGAAATTT. Translating gives CASSYTGGPKF.

The rearrangement joins TRBV7-2 to TRBJ1-1, with D maybe TRBD1 (5 bases). Trimming stripped 2 bases from V and 11 bases from J, with 12 bases between. The CDR3 contains 12 residues. From germline, CDR1 is SGHTA and CDR2 FQGNSA. CDR3 nucleotides: TGTGCCAGCAGCTTAAGGAGGGGAACGGCTTTCTTT. Encoded protein: CASSLRRGTAFF.

This sequence joins TRBV6-5 and TRBJ1-1, with TRBD1 as a possible D gene (6 bases). The germline CDR1 and CDR2 sequences are MNHEY and SVGAGI. Trimming left V 5 bases short and J 10 bases short, with 14 bases between. The CDR3 is 12 amino acids. CDR3 in amino acids: CASSDYTGLAFF. The CDR3 region has the DNA TGTGCCAGCAGTGATTATACAGGGCTAGCTTTCTTT.

V and J are TRBV10-3 and TRBJ2-3; the D gene is possibly TRBD1 (7 bases). Germline CDR1 and CDR2: ENHRY and SYGVKD. This CDR3 is 16 amino acids long. Trimming removed 7 bases at V and 0 bases at J, with 17 bases between. CDR3 bases: TGTGCCATCAAAGGGGGCGGGGCACTTAGCACAGATACGCAGTATTTT. Translation: CAIKGGGALSTDTQYF.

The CDR3 DNA is TGTGCCAGCAGCCTAAAAAGACCCCCCTTTTTATTCCATTCACCCCTCCACTTT. Amino acid sequence: CASSLKRPPFLFHSPLHF. The chain carries TRBV7-8 and TRBJ1-6, with D unresolved. CDR3 length equals 18 residues. Germline loops: CDR1 SGHVS, CDR2 FQNEAQ. The V end lost 5 bases, the J end lost 8 bases, and 25 bases lay between the germline ends. The full variable domain, in which reference TRBV7-8 and TRBJ1-6 provide the parts outside the CDR3, is GAGVSQSPRYKVAKRGQDVALRCDPISGHVSLFWYQQALGQGPEFLTYFQNEAQLDKSGLPSDRFFAERPEGSVSTLKIQRTQQEDSAVYLCASSLKRPPFLFHSPLHFGNGTRLTVT.

This rearrangement joins TRBV7-2 to TRBJ1-6; no definite D call. V was trimmed by 2 bases and J by 11 bases, leaving 13 bases between them. Germline V gives CDR1 SGHTA, CDR2 FQGNSA. The CDR3 length is 14 residues. The CDR3 region has the DNA TGTGCCAGCAGCTTACGTAGGCAGGACCCACCCCTCCACTTT. Residues: CASSLRRQDPPLHF.

The CDR3 region is CASSPGVGSNQPQHF. The DNA of the CDR3 is TGTGCCAGCTCACCGGGAGTCGGGAGCAATCAGCCCCAGCATTTT. V usage is TRBV18 and J usage is TRBJ1-5; D is unclear. The V gene's germline CDR1 is KGHSH and CDR2 LQKENI. This CDR3 has 15 residues. The germline V and J ends were trimmed by 3 bases and 1 base, with 10 bases remaining between them.

The chain has TRBV7-6 and TRBJ2-1, with 7 bases fitting TRBD2. This CDR3 has 16 amino acids. Per germline, CDR1 SGHVS and CDR2 FNYEAQ. V dropped 3 bases and J dropped 2; count of bases not matched to a gene: 7. The CDR3 DNA follows: TGTGCCAGCAGCTTCGGCCCCCGGGGGGCCTACAATGAGCAGTTCTTC. Its protein product is CASSFGPRGAYNEQFF.